This T cell receptor beta chain was sequenced for a study of T cell responses to AZD1222 COVID-19 vaccine. The method was immunoSEQ multiplex PCR; TCRdb's version includes in-frame clones alone and lacks a portion of them. Of 150,000 to 200,000 clones in the sample, just under 95% were seen once. Study conclusions and caveats: Regions 160-218 and 743-854 held dominance among vaccine-associated CD4 TCRs, which spanned spike. Samples come after the peak T cell response, not at day 14.

Germline V gives CDR1 SQVTM, CDR2 ANQGSEA. The trim removed 7 bases at V and 7 bases at J, leaving 8 bases unmatched. The CDR3 spans 13 residues. About this clone: Its specificity is unknown.

The genes are TRBV29-1 and TRBJ1-4, with 8 bases aligning to TRBD1. This TCR derives from an adult in good health. Sample: peripheral blood, taken on day 0 of AZD1222 vaccination. The CDR3 spells CSARTGTGEKLFF. The DNA for the CDR3 is TGCAGCGCCCGGACAGGGACGGGTGAAAAACTGTTTTTT.